The 23 T cell receptor beta chains listed next were all sequenced from one sample in a study of shared clonotypes between healthy human individuals. Clones were sequenced by immunoSEQ multiplex PCR, and TCRdb holds only the in-frame ones, with some missing. This table holds about 1.4 million clones, roughly 96% found once. Sequenced input: naive CD4+ T cells sorted from blood. Subset denoted: CD45RA+ positively selected. These receptors were taken from a man younger than 40 in good health.

This clone was counted once. J is TRBJ2-1 and V is TRBV6-1; D may be TRBD1 or TRBD2 (5 bases each). V shed 4 bases and J shed 4 bases, with 14 bases lying between them. The CDR3 is 15 amino acids. Germline lookup yields CDR1 MNHNS and CDR2 SASEGT. The CDR3: CASSGDGTPYNEQFF. The CDR3 nucleotides read TGTGCCAGCAGTGGGGACGGTACCCCTTACAATGAGCAGTTCTTC.

V and J are TRBV6-1 and TRBJ2-3, with 10 bases lining up with TRBD1. With V trimmed by 5 bases and J by 3 bases, 5 bases remained unmatched. Germline V gives CDR1 MNHNS, CDR2 SASEGT. The CDR3 length is 15 residues. CDR3: CASSPGQGVTDTQYF. The CDR3, as DNA: TGTGCCAGCAGTCCTGGACAGGGGGTAACAGATACGCAGTATTTT.

V is TRBV28 and J is TRBJ2-7; 9 nucleotides agree with TRBD1. CDR1 is MDHEN and CDR2 is SYDVKM in the germline V gene. Losses at the gene ends were 5 bases for V and 4 bases for J; bases not matched to a gene: 6. The CDR3 sequence is 14 residues long. The CDR3 protein is CASSPDRGVYEQYF. The CDR3 coding sequence is TGTGCCAGCAGTCCGGACAGGGGAGTTTACGAGCAGTACTTC.

The chain combines TRBV6-6 with TRBJ1-1, with a possible D match to TRBD1 (5 bases). The length of the CDR3 is 13 residues. Germline-derived CDR1 and CDR2 are MNHNY and SVGAGI (reference sequence). The ends were cut back, 0 bases at V and 6 bases at J, with 8 bases in the middle. The CDR3 sequence: CASSYSEGPEAFF. In DNA form, the CDR3 reads TGTGCCAGCAGTTACTCAGAGGGGCCTGAAGCTTTCTTT.

In DNA form, the CDR3 reads TGTGCCAGCAGCCAGCTTCGGGACCTATTCGCCTACGAGCAGTACTTC. It translates to CASSQLRDLFAYEQYF. This rearrangement joins TRBV7-9 to TRBJ2-7; D is tentatively TRBD1 or TRBD2 (5 bases each). This CDR3 spans 16 amino acids. The germline CDR1 and CDR2 sequences are SEHNR and FQNEAQ (reference sequence). Trimming took off 5 bases at V and 2 bases at J, with 19 bases between the two ends. Drawing the rest from reference TRBV7-9 and TRBJ2-7, the complete variable domain is DTGVSQNPRHKITKRGQNVTFRCDPISEHNRLYWYRQTLGQGPEFLTYFQNEAQLEKSRLLSDRFSAERPKGSFSTLEIQRTEQGDSAMYLCASSQLRDLFAYEQYFGPGTRLTVT.

V is TRBV28 and J is TRBJ1-1; no reliable D call. Germline V gene lookup returns CDR1 MDHEN and CDR2 SYDVKM. This CDR3 has 12 residues. Trimming removed 3 bases at V and 11 bases at J, with 13 bases between. The CDR3 reads CASSFLSYRAFF. CDR3 nucleotides: TGTGCCAGCAGTTTCCTAAGCTATCGGGCTTTCTTT.

The V gene is TRBV5-4, the J gene TRBJ2-3; 14 bases match TRBD2. The CDR3 runs 18 residues. J was trimmed by 2 bases and V by 5 bases; bases with no gene match: 10. CDR1 is SGHNT and CDR2 is YYREEE in the germline V gene (reference sequence). The CDR3 coding sequence is TGTGCCAGCAGTTCAACGGGGACTAGCGGGAGAATCACAGATACGCAGTATTTT. Protein sequence: CASSSTGTSGRITDTQYF.

This chain connects TRBV6-1 to TRBJ1-4; D possibly corresponds to TRBD1 (6 bases). CDR3 length: 16 amino acids. Germline CDR1 is MNHNS and CDR2 is SASEGT. V was trimmed by 2 bases and J by 4 bases, leaving 14 bases between them. Here the CDR3 DNA reads TGTGCCAGCAGTGAAAGGAGGTCAGGGGATAATGAAAAACTGTTTTTT. It encodes CASSERRSGDNEKLFF.

V is TRBV30 and J is TRBJ2-1; D is uncertain. V was pared by 0 bases and J by 9 bases, with 9 bases between. The CDR3 is made up of 12 amino acids. Germline CDR1 GTSNPN, CDR2 SVGIG (reference sequence). This CDR3 reads CAWSVQLGEQFF. The CDR3 DNA is TGTGCCTGGAGTGTACAGTTAGGTGAGCAGTTCTTC.

J is TRBJ2-5 and V is TRBV5-1, with 9 bases aligning to TRBD2. Germline trimming cut 3 bases from V and 1 base from J; bases unmatched to any gene: 7. The CDR3 spans 16 residues. Germline assignment: CDR1 SGHRS and CDR2 YFSETQ. CDR3 amino acids: CASSWGSGSPQETQYF. CDR3 nucleotides: TGCGCCAGCAGCTGGGGTAGCGGGAGCCCCCAAGAGACCCAGTACTTC. Using reference TRBV5-1 and TRBJ2-5 for the parts outside the CDR3, the full variable domain is KAGVTQTPRYLIKTRGQQVTLSCSPISGHRSVSWYQQTPGQGLQFLFEYFSETQRNKGNFPGRFSGRQFSNSRSEMNVSTLELGDSALYLCASSWGSGSPQETQYFGPGTRLLVL.

The CDR3 DNA reads as TGCAGCGTATCACCCTCGGGACTAGCACATGAGCAGTTCTTC. It specifies CSVSPSGLAHEQFF. The chain couples TRBV29-1 to TRBJ2-1; 9 bases are a match to TRBD2. The CDR3 contains 14 residues. Germline trimming cut 6 bases from V and 8 bases from J; bases unmatched to any gene: 11. Germline CDR1 and CDR2: SQVTM and ANQGSEA.

The chain has TRBV4-1 and TRBJ1-2; TRBD1 might be the D (6 bases). Germline-derived CDR1 and CDR2 are MGHRA and YSYEKL. Trimming removed 4 bases at V and 8 bases at J, with 14 bases between. CDR3 length equals 13 residues. The DNA for the CDR3 is TGCGCCAGCAGCCCAACAGGGCTTGGAGGCTACACCTTC. The encoded protein is CASSPTGLGGYTF.

The table lists this clone with a count of one. This chain uses TRBV19 with TRBJ1-2; D is possibly TRBD1 (5 bases). The CDR3 is made up of 12 amino acids. The germline V gene encodes CDR1 LNHDA and CDR2 SQIVND (reference sequence). V lost 5 bases to trimming and J lost 5 bases, with 9 bases between them. The CDR3 DNA reads as TGTGCCAGTAGTCGGACACGATATGGCTACACCTTC. Amino acid sequence: CASSRTRYGYTF.

The CDR3 DNA is TGTGCCAGCAGCATGAACGGACTAGCGGGAGACGAGCAGTACTTC. Protein sequence: CASSMNGLAGDEQYF. This chain links TRBV7-8 with TRBJ2-7, with 13 bases identical to TRBD2. The CDR3 spans 15 residues. CDR1 and CDR2 from the germline V gene are SGHVS and FQNEAQ. V trimming: 5 bases; J trimming: 5 bases; junction bases outside the gene matches: 6.

The gene calls are TRBV25-1 and TRBJ1-1, with D maybe TRBD1 (6 bases). CDR3 length: 14 amino acids. Germline-derived CDR1 and CDR2 are MGHDK and SYGVNS. Between the trimmed V and J ends, which lost 2 bases and 4 bases, there was a span of 11 bases. CDR3 amino acids: CASSEIGQTTEAFF. The DNA for the CDR3 is TGTGCCAGCAGTGAAATAGGACAGACCACTGAAGCTTTCTTT.

V gene TRBV6-5 combines with J gene TRBJ2-7; D unresolved. The CDR3 totals 14 residues. Germline assignment: CDR1 MNHEY and CDR2 SVGAGI. Trimming took 6 bases from V and 0 from J, leaving 12 bases between them. CDR3 amino acids: CASRSYVSSYEQYF. The DNA for the CDR3 is TGTGCCAGCAGGTCATACGTCAGCTCCTACGAGCAGTACTTC.

The chain combines TRBV7-9 with TRBJ1-1; D gene unclear. The CDR3 has 13 residues. The germline V and J ends were trimmed by 11 bases and 2 bases, with 15 bases remaining between them. Germline CDR1 SEHNR, CDR2 FQNEAQ (reference sequence). The CDR3 bases are TGTGCCGGATGGCACCTAAGCAACACTGAAGCTTTCTTT. Translated: CAGWHLSNTEAFF.

This sequence joins TRBV7-2 and TRBJ2-7, with a weak D call TRBD2 (7 bases). Germline V gene lookup returns CDR1 SGHTA and CDR2 FQGNSA. Trimming removed 5 bases at V and 2 bases at J, with 16 bases between. The CDR3 runs 15 residues. CDR3 sequence: CASSTRDGGPYEQYF. Here the CDR3 DNA reads TGTGCCAGCAGCACCCGCGACGGGGGGCCCTACGAGCAGTACTTC.

The genes are TRBV7-6 and TRBJ2-7; 9 bases line up with TRBD1. Trimming removed 7 bases from V and 6 bases from J; junction bases left unmatched: 19. Looked up from germline, CDR1 is SGHVS and CDR2 is FNYEAQ. CDR3 length: 17 residues. CDR3 amino acids: CASTPGVGTGITSEQYF. DNA of the CDR3: TGTGCCAGCACCCCAGGGGTGGGGACAGGGATAACCTCCGAGCAGTACTTC.

V gene TRBV5-1 combines with J gene TRBJ2-7; the D gene could be TRBD1 or TRBD2 (6 bases each). The CDR3 has 15 residues. Germline V gives CDR1 SGHRS, CDR2 YFSETQ. The V and J ends lost 4 bases and 6 bases respectively, with 20 bases between them. The chain's CDR3 is CASSGAGGLMGEQYF. CDR3 in DNA: TGCGCCAGCAGCGGAGCCGGGGGCCTAATGGGCGAGCAGTACTTC.

The chain combines TRBV19 with TRBJ1-3; D gene ambiguous. The CDR3 runs to 16 residues. The V and J ends lost 2 bases and 0 bases respectively, with 11 bases between them. Germline V gene lookup returns CDR1 LNHDA and CDR2 SQIVND (reference sequence). The CDR3 here is CASSILGGSSGNTIYF. The CDR3 DNA follows: TGTGCCAGTAGTATACTAGGAGGTTCCTCTGGAAACACCATATATTTT.

The chain combines TRBV9 with TRBJ2-5, with a weak D call TRBD2 (6 bases). Germline V gives CDR1 SGDLS, CDR2 YYNGEE. The length of the CDR3 is 16 residues. V was clipped by 0 bases and J by 4 bases, with 16 bases between them. CDR3 in DNA: TGTGCCAGCAGCGTAGTGGGGAGGACTCAAGGAGAGACCCAGTACTTC. It is translated as CASSVVGRTQGETQYF.

The chain couples TRBV28 to TRBJ1-1; D possibly corresponds to TRBD1 (5 bases). The CDR3 has 14 amino acids. CDR1 is MDHEN and CDR2 is SYDVKM in the germline V gene. Trimming removed 5 bases at V and 1 base at J, with 11 bases between. CDR3 in amino acids: CASSPGTSNTEAFF. CDR3 coding DNA: TGTGCCAGCAGTCCCGGGACGTCGAACACTGAAGCTTTCTTT. Full variable domain (outside the CDR3, taken from reference TRBV28 and TRBJ1-1): DVKVTQSSRYLVKRTGEKVFLECVQDMDHENMFWYRQDPGLGLRLIYFSYDVKMKEKGDIPEGYSVSREKKERFSLILESASTNQTSMYLCASSPGTSNTEAFFGQGTRLTVV.